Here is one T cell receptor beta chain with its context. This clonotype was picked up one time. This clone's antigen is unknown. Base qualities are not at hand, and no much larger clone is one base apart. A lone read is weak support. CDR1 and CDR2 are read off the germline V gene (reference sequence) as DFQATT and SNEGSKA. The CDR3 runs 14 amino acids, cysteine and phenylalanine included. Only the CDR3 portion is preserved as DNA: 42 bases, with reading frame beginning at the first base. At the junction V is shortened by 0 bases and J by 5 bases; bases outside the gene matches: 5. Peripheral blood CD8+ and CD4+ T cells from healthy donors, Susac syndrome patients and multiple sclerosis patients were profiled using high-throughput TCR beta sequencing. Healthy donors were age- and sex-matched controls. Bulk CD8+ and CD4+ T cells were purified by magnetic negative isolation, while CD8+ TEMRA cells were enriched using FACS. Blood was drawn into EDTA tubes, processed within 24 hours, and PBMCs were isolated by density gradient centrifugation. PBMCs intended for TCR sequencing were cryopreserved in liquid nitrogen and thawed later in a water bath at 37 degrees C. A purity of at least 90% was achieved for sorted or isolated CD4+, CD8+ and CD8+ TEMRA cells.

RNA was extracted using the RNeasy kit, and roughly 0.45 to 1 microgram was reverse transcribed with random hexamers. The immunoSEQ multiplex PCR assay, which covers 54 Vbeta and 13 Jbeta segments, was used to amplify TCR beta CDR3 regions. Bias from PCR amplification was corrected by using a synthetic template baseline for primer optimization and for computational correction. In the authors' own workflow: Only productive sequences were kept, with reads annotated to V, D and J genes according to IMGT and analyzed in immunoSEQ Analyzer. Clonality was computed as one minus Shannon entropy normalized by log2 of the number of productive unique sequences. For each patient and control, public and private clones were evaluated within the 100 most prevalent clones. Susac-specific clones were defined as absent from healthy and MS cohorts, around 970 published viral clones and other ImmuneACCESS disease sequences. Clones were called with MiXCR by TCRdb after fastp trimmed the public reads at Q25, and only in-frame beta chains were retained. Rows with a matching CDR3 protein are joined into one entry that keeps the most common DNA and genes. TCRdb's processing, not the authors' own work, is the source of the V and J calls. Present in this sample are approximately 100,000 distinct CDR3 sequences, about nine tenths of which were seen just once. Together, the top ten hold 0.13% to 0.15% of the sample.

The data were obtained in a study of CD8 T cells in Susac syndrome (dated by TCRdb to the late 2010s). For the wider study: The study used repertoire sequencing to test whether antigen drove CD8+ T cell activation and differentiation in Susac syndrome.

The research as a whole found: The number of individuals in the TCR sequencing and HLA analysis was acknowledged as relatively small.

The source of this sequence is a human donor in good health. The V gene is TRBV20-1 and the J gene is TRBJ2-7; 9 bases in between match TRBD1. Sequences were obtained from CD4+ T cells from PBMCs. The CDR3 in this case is CSARDPQGAHEQYF. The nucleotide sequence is TGCAGTGCTAGAGATCCACAGGGGGCGCACGAGCAGTACTTC.